A selection of T cell receptor beta chains follows, all from one sample in a study of cytomegalovirus exposure and HLA in healthy donors. The method was immunoSEQ multiplex PCR; TCRdb's version includes in-frame clones alone and lacks a portion of them. The sample yields around 62,000 clones, 60% to 85% seen once. Sequencing input: PBMCs. The source of these receptors is a male donor in good health and CMV-seropositive. The CDR3 runs from the conserved cysteine through the conserved F or W.

>TRBV6-5
CASRPEFSYNEQFF
>TRBV5-3
CARSLVGGTSNYGYTF
>TRBV5-1
CASNLDSQYEQYF
>TRBV7-2
CASSLVYTGKETQYF
>TRBV27
CASGVQGSGQPQHF
>TRBV5-1
CASTGNSYEQYF
>TRBV7-8
CASSSGTSGGYNEQFF
>TRBV29-1
CSAYLLGGGGSYNEQFF
>TRBV6-9
CASSYSLLNTDTQYF
>TRBV7-9
CASSSRTERAWGGWETQYF
>TRBV30
CAWSSYTEAFF
>TRBV4-2
CASSQDRHRESSYNSPLHF
>TRBV14
CASRRTSGSYNEQFF
>TRBV4-3
CASSQGALAGNSYEQYF
>TRBV7-8
CASSFTGGPGGNNSPLHF
>TRBV4-3
CASSQFRDSSPLHF